The 9 T cell receptor beta chains reported below all come from one sample, sequenced in a study of human CD8 memory T cell subsets. Making the TCR beta libraries relied on UMI-labeled 5' RACE. TCRdb re-called the 5' RACE reads and shows each CDR3 protein once, DNA omitted. The sample table sets out about 8,800 distinct CDR3 sequences. Early memory CD8+ T cells that were CCR7+ PD-1+ TIGIT+ and had exhausted-like traits were the TPEX cells. Specimen: CD8+ T cells from PBMCs. The source of these receptors is a human donor in good health.

According to its frequency, this clonotype is medium-sized. The chain links TRBV20-1 to TRBJ2-3; TCRdb's D gene call, TRBD1, goes unchecked for lack of DNA. This CDR3 is 15 amino acids long. CDR1 is DFQATT and CDR2 is SNEGSKA in the germline V gene (reference sequence). The CDR3 here is CSAIDGGIDTDTQYF.

The chain employs TRBV27 and TRBJ2-1; TCRdb's D call, TRBD1, is unchecked because there is no DNA. Germline V lookup: CDR1 MNHEY, CDR2 SMNVEV (reference sequence). The CDR3 spans 14 residues. The CDR3 here is CASRYPGPYNEQFF.

The chain recombines TRBV28 with TRBJ2-1; TCRdb's D call, TRBD2, is unchecked because there is no DNA. The CDR3 contains 13 residues. Germline assignment: CDR1 MDHEN and CDR2 SYDVKM. The CDR3 sequence is CASSLYLASEQFF.

The chain carries TRBV18 and TRBJ2-3; TCRdb picks TRBD2, but there is no DNA to check that call. CDR1 and CDR2 from the germline V gene are KGHSH and LQKENI. CDR3 length: 15 amino acids. CDR3 sequence: CASGKTSGGGDTQYF.

The chain recombines TRBV2 with TRBJ2-5; TCRdb returns TRBD1, unconfirmable since there is no DNA. Germline V gives CDR1 SNHLY, CDR2 FYNNEI. The CDR3 runs to 15 residues. The chain's CDR3 is CASSTLGTEEETQYF.

V and J are TRBV6-2 or TRBV6-3 and TRBJ2-2; TCRdb's D gene call, TRBD1, goes unchecked for lack of DNA. CDR3 length: 15 residues. Germline CDR1 MNHEY, CDR2 SVGEGT. The CDR3 sequence: CASRFDSYYTGELFF.

The chain couples TRBV7-8 to TRBJ1-4. Per the germline V gene, CDR1 is SGHVS and CDR2 is FQNEAQ. The CDR3 is 14 amino acids. This CDR3 reads CASSLVRVNEKLFF. The whole variable domain, remainder taken from reference TRBV7-8 and TRBJ1-4, is GAGVSQSPRYKVAKRGQDVALRCDPISGHVSLFWYQQALGQGPEFLTYFQNEAQLDKSGLPSDRFFAERPEGSVSTLKIQRTQQEDSAVYLCASSLVRVNEKLFFGSGTQLSVL.

In terms of frequency, this clonotype is medium-sized. CDR3: CASSPSGTHRHEQFF. The V call is TRBV6-5, the J call TRBJ2-1; the D call from TCRdb, TRBD1, cannot be confirmed without DNA. Per germline, CDR1 MNHEY and CDR2 SVGAGI. The CDR3 covers 15 residues.

This clonotype registers medium-sized (0.01 to 0.1%) by frequency. The gene calls are TRBV20-1 and TRBJ2-7. Germline CDR1 is DFQATT and CDR2 is SNEGSKA (reference sequence). The CDR3 sequence is 13 residues long. CDR3 protein: CSAQRLGSYEQYF.